This T cell receptor beta chain derives from a study of blood T cell repertoires in COVID-19. Study in general: PBMCs, B-cell-depleted T cells, or T cells provided the cDNA or gDNA that made up the material.

Produced via immunoSEQ multiplex PCR; TCRdb's table is partial and in-frame only. The data contain 200,000 or so clones, about nine tenths of them singletons. The CDR3 is 15 amino acids. Deletions cut 5 bases from V and 4 bases from J, with 12 bases between. Germline CDR1 reads SEHNR; CDR2 reads FQNEAQ (reference sequence). The TCR comes from a man aged 65 to 85 with active or convalescent COVID-19. What was sequenced was peripheral blood. The V and J genes are TRBV7-9 and TRBJ1-6; D not certain. The CDR3 is CASSPRRVYNSPLHF. The CDR3 DNA follows: TGTGCCAGCAGCCCACGACGGGTTTATAATTCACCCCTCCACTTT.